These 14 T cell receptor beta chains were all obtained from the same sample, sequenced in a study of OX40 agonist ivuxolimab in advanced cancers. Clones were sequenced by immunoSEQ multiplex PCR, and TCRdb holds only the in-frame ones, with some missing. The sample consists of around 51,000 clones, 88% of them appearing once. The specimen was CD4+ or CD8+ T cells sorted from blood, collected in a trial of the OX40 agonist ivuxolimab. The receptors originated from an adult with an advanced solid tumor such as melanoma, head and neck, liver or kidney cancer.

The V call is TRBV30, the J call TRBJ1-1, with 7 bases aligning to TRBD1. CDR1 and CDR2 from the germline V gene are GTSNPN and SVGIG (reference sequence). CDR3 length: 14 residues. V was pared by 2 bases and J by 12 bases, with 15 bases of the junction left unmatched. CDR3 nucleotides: TGTGCCTGGAGTAACGACGGACAGGCCTCTGCACCTTTCTTT. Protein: CAWSNDGQASAPFF.

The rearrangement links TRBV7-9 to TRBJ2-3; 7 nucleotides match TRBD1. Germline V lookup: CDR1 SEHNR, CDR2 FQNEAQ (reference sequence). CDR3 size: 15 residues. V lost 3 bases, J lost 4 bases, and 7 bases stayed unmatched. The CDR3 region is CASSFSTGFADTQYF. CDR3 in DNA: TGTGCCAGCAGCTTTTCGACAGGGTTCGCAGATACGCAGTATTTT.

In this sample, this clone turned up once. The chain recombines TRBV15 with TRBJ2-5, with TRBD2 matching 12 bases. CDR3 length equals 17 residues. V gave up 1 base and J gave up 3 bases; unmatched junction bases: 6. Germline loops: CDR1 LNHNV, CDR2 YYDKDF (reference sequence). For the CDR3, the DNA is TGTGCCACCAGCAGAGGACCTAGCGGGGGGGCAAAAGAGACCCAGTACTTC. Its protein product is CATSRGPSGGAKETQYF. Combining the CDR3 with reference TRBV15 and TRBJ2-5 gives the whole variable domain DAMVIQNPRYQVTQFGKPVTLSCSQTLNHNVMYWYQQKSSQAPKLLFHYYDKDFNNEADTPDNFQSRRPNTSFCFLDIRSPGLGDTAMYLCATSRGPSGGAKETQYFGPGTRLLVL.

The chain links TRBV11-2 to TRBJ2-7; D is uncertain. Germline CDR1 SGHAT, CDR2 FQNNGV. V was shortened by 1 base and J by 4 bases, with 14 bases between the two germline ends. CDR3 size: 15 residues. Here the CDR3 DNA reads TGTGCCAGCAGCTTAGGGGCCTTCTATGATTACGAGCAGTACTTC. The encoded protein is CASSLGAFYDYEQYF.

As DNA, the CDR3 is TGCGCCAGCAGTTACGGGACAGGGGGATACAATGAGCAGTTCTTC. It encodes CASSYGTGGYNEQFF. The rearrangement uses TRBV4-1 and TRBJ2-1, with 11 nucleotides matching TRBD1. This CDR3 region has 15 residues. V was pared by 6 bases and J by 4 bases, with 5 bases of the junction left unmatched. Germline V lookup: CDR1 MGHRA, CDR2 YSYEKL.

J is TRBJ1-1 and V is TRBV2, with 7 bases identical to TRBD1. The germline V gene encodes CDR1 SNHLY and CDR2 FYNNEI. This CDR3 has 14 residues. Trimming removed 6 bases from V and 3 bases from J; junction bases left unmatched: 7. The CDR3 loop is CASSQQGIDTEAFF. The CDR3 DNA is TGTGCCAGCAGCCAACAGGGGATCGACACTGAAGCTTTCTTT.

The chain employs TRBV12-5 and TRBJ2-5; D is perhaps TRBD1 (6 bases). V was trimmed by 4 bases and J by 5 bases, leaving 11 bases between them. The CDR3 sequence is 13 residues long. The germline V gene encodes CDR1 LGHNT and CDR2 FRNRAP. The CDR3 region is CASGSGTFETQYF. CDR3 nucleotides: TGTGCTAGTGGTTCCGGGACATTTGAGACCCAGTACTTC.

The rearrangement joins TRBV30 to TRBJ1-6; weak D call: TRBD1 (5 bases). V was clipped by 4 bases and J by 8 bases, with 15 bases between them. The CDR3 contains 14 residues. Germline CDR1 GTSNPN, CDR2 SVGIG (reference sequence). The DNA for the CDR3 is TGTGCCTGGACTAACCCGGGCAGGGATTCACCCCTCCACTTT. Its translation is CAWTNPGRDSPLHF.

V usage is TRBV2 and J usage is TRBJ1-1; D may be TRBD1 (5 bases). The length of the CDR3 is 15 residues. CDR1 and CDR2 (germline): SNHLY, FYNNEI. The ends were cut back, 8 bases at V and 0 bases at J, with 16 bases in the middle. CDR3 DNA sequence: TGTGCCAGCGTTCCAGACAGCCTCATGAACACTGAAGCTTTCTTT. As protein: CASVPDSLMNTEAFF. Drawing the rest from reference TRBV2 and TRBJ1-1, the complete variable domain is EPEVTQTPSHQVTQMGQEVILRCVPISNHLYFYWYRQILGQKVEFLVSFYNNEISEKSEIFDDQFSVERPDGSNFTLKIRSTKLEDSAMYFCASVPDSLMNTEAFFGQGTRLTVV.

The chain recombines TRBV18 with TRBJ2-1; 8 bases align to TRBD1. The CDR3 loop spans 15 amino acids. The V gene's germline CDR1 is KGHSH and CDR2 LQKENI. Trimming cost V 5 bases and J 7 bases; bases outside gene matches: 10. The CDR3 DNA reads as TGTGCCAGCTCATTAAACAGGGGGTTCAGGAATGAGCAGTTCTTC. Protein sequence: CASSLNRGFRNEQFF.

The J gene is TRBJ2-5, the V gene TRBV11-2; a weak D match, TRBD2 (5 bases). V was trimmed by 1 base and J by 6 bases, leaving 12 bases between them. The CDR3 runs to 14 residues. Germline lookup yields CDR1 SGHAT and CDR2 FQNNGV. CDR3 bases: TGTGCCAGCAGCTTAGGTCTCGGGGAGCAGACCCAGTACTTC. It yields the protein CASSLGLGEQTQYF.

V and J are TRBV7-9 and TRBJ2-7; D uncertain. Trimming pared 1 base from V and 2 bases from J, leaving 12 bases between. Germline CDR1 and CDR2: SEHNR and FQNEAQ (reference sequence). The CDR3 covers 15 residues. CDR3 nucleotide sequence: TGTGCCAGCAGCTTAGTCGGGCAGATAACCTACGAGCAGTACTTC. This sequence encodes CASSLVGQITYEQYF.

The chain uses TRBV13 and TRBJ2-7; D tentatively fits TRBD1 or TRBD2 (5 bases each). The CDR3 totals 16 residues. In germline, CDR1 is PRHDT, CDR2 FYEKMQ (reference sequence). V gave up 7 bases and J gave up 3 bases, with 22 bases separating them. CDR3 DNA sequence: TGTGCCAGCACGAGACAGACCTGGGACGGGTACTACGAGCAGTACTTC. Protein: CASTRQTWDGYYEQYF.

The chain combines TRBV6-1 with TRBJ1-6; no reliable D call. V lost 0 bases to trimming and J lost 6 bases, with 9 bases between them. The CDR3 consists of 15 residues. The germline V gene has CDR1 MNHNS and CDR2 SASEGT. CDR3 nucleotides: TGTGCCAGCAGTGAAGCTGGAGGTGGTAATTCACCCCTCCACTTT. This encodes CASSEAGGGNSPLHF.